Below, one T cell receptor (beta chain) is given with its context. The record originates from a study of cytomegalovirus exposure and HLA in healthy donors. Study-wide context: Of several hundred genotyped donors, approximately 80% clustered with self-reported Caucasian donors.

Amplification used 60 Vbeta primers and 13 Jbeta primers. Repertoires were generated with immunoSEQ multiplex PCR, while TCRdb's copy carries only in-frame clones and drops some. Among about 67,000 clones, roughly 75% were seen once, and the ten largest hold about 7.8%. This CDR3 has 15 amino acids. V was trimmed by 2 bases and J by 0 bases, leaving 7 bases between them. CDR1 SGHAT and CDR2 FQNNGV come from the germline V gene. The rearrangement links TRBV11-2 to TRBJ1-4, with no clear D. Sequenced: PBMCs. The sequence derives from a man aged 55 to 70 in good health and CMV-seropositive. CDR3 sequence (DNA): TGTGCCAGCAGCTTATTCCCGGCAACTAATGAAAAACTGTTTTTT. This encodes CASSLFPATNEKLFF. The entire variable domain, with the rest obtained from reference TRBV11-2 and TRBJ1-4, is as follows: EAGVAQSPRYKIIEKRQSVAFWCNPISGHATLYWYQQILGQGPKLLIQFQNNGVVDDSQLPKDRFSAERLKGVDSTLKIQPAKLEDSAVYLCASSLFPATNEKLFFGSGTQLSVL.